This TCR beta chain was recovered during a study of human T cells and chemical hapten exposure. Study-wide context: Patients received weekly diphenylcyclopropenone doses to the scalp throughout the roughly 23-week study. Small discrepancies in pooled library volume mainly accounted for the varying TCR yields per sample.

The CDR3 has 14 residues. V lost 5 bases to trimming and J lost 3 bases, with 14 bases between them. Germline V lookup: CDR1 LNHNV, CDR2 YYDKDF (reference sequence). Time point described: patch test 3, about 24 weeks after DPC sensitization. Treatment noted: therapeutic diphenylcyclopropenone sensitization with weekly scalp DPC. TCRdb reanalysed the RACE reads using MiXCR and keeps one entry per CDR3 protein. The table lists fewer than 200,000 distinct CDR3 sequences, about a quarter of them singletons. This chain connects TRBV15 to TRBJ2-7; D gene unclear. The receptor's source is a woman aged 18-29 years with alopecia areata. Some clones in this sample may be carry-over from other donors' samples. The input for sequencing was whole blood, taken in connection with sensitization to the hapten diphenylcyclopropenone (DPC). The CDR3 nucleotides read TGTGCCACCAGCGGCTCCGGGTCTAGCTACGAGCAGTACTTC. It encodes CATSGSGSSYEQYF.